The 11 T cell receptor beta chains in this list originate from one sample, sequenced in a study of blood T cell repertoires in COVID-19. Sequencing used immunoSEQ multiplex PCR; TCRdb keeps in-frame clones, though not all of them. Of under 150,000 clones in the sample, about 86% are singletons; the top ten hold around 2.3%. The sequencing sample was made of PBMCs or T cells enriched from blood (not recorded which). The source of these receptors is a woman aged 50 to 60 who had recovered from COVID-19.

This clone turned up a few times. This rearrangement joins TRBV7-9 to TRBJ2-5, with no clear D. V was trimmed by 4 bases and J by 2 bases, leaving 11 bases between them. The germline V gene has CDR1 SEHNR and CDR2 FQNEAQ (reference sequence). The CDR3 extends over 14 amino acids. The CDR3 region has the DNA TGTGCCAGCAGCTACCAACAGTTGCAAGAGACCCAGTACTTC. This codes for CASSYQQLQETQYF. Based on the CDR3 plus reference TRBV7-9 and TRBJ2-5, the full variable domain is DTGVSQNPRHKITKRGQNVTFRCDPISEHNRLYWYRQTLGQGPEFLTYFQNEAQLEKSRLLSDRFSAERPKGSFSTLEIQRTEQGDSAMYLCASSYQQLQETQYFGPGTRLLVL.

The chain has TRBV7-2 and TRBJ2-7, with 7 nucleotides matching TRBD1. Germline V gene sequence: CDR1 SGHTA, CDR2 FQGNSA. Trimming cost V 5 bases and J 2 bases; bases outside gene matches: 9. This CDR3 has 15 residues. CDR3 sequence: CASSAPKGTAYEQYF. CDR3 coding DNA: TGTGCCAGCAGCGCACCCAAAGGGACAGCCTACGAGCAGTACTTC. The entire variable domain, with the rest obtained from reference TRBV7-2 and TRBJ2-7, is as follows: GAGVSQSPSNKVTEKGKDVELRCDPISGHTALYWYRQSLGQGLEFLIYFQGNSAPDKSGLPSDRFSAERTGGSVSTLTIQRTQQEDSAVYLCASSAPKGTAYEQYFGPGTRLTVT.

J is TRBJ2-2 and V is TRBV10-3; 9 nucleotides agree with TRBD1. Trimming took 8 bases from V and 1 from J; bases not matched to a gene: 2. Germline values: CDR1 ENHRY, CDR2 SYGVKD. The CDR3 is 14 amino acids. Here the CDR3 reads CAIWTGVNTGELFF. In DNA form, the CDR3 reads TGTGCCATCTGGACAGGGGTGAACACCGGGGAGCTGTTTTTT.

The chain uses TRBV24-1 and TRBJ2-1, with TRBD1 matching 8 bases. Germline V CDR1 and CDR2: KGHDR, SFDVKD. V was pared by 9 bases and J by 3 bases, with 3 bases of the junction left unmatched. The CDR3 is 13 residues long. The chain's CDR3 is CATAGTGYNEQFF. CDR3 nucleotide sequence: TGTGCCACCGCCGGGACAGGCTACAATGAGCAGTTCTTC.

The chain links TRBV6-5 to TRBJ2-6; 9 bases map to TRBD1. CDR1 and CDR2 (germline): MNHEY, SVGAGI. The CDR3 is made up of 15 amino acids. The trim removed 8 bases at V and 0 bases at J, leaving 2 bases unmatched. The CDR3 nucleotides read TGTGCCAGCGGGACAGGGTACTCTGGGGCCAACGTCCTGACTTTC. Its protein product is CASGTGYSGANVLTF.

This sequence joins TRBV9 and TRBJ2-3; 9 bases line up with TRBD2. The germline V gene has CDR1 SGDLS and CDR2 YYNGEE. This CDR3 has 16 amino acids. V shed 0 bases and J 3 bases; nucleotides not matched to a gene: 5. CDR3 sequence reads: CASSVDGGGATDTQYF. The DNA of the CDR3 is TGTGCCAGCAGCGTAGATGGCGGGGGGGCAACAGATACGCAGTATTTT.

V and J are TRBV5-1 and TRBJ2-1, with TRBD2 identical over 8 bases. CDR1 and CDR2 (germline): SGHRS, YFSETQ. V dropped 2 bases and J dropped 9; count of bases not matched to a gene: 10. The CDR3 sequence is 15 residues long. The CDR3 nucleotides read TGCGCCAGCAGCTTACGAGCGGGAGCCCCTCCTGAGCAGTTCTTC. Amino acid sequence: CASSLRAGAPPEQFF.

This clone is a singleton in its sample. The chain links TRBV2 to TRBJ2-7; 8 nucleotides line up with TRBD1. The CDR3 is made up of 13 amino acids. CDR1 and CDR2 (germline): SNHLY, FYNNEI. The J segment lost 6 bases and the V segment lost 4 bases, leaving 5 bases of the junction unmatched. Written as DNA, the CDR3 is TGTGCCAGCAGTGGTCAGGGGGCTCGCGAGCAGTACTTC. As protein: CASSGQGAREQYF.

The chain couples TRBV19 to TRBJ2-2, with D unresolved. The CDR3 loop spans 14 amino acids. With 4 bases removed from V and 3 bases from J, the gap between germline ends came to 9 bases. The V gene's germline CDR1 is LNHDA and CDR2 SQIVND (reference sequence). The CDR3 DNA reads as TGTGCCAGTAGTAAGGCGGTAGACACCGGGGAGCTGTTTTTT. It codes for CASSKAVDTGELFF.

The V gene is TRBV6-1, the J gene TRBJ1-4, with 7 bases lining up with TRBD1. Germline values: CDR1 MNHNS, CDR2 SASEGT. The length of the CDR3 is 16 residues. V lost 2 bases and J lost 3; bases outside the gene matches: 6. CDR3 coding DNA: TGTGCCAGCAGTGAAAGGAGAGGGGGCTCTAATGAAAAACTGTTTTTT. It translates to CASSERRGGSNEKLFF.

V gene TRBV19 combines with J gene TRBJ2-3, with D possibly being TRBD1 (6 bases). The CDR3 is 14 residues long. Trimming shortened V by 6 bases and J by 2 bases, and 12 bases separated the two germline ends. Germline V gene lookup returns CDR1 LNHDA and CDR2 SQIVND (reference sequence). The CDR3 DNA reads as TGTGCCAGTAGCTTACAGGGTCCCACAGATACGCAGTATTTT. This sequence encodes CASSLQGPTDTQYF.